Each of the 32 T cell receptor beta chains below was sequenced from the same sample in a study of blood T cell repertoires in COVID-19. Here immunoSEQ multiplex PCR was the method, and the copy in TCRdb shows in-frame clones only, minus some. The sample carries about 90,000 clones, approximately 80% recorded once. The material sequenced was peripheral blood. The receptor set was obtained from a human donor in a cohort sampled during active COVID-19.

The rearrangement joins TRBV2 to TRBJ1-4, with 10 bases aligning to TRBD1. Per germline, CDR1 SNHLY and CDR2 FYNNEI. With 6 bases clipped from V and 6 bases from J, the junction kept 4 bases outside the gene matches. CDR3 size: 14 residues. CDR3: CASSRDRGDEKLFF. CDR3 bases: TGTGCCAGCAGCCGGGACAGGGGAGATGAAAAACTGTTTTTT.

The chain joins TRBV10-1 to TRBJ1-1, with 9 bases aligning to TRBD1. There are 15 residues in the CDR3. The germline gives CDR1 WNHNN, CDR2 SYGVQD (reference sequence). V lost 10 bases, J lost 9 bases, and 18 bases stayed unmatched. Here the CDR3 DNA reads TGCGCCACTCCCCTCTTCCGGGACAGGGAGCGGAAAGCTTTCTTT. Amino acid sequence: CATPLFRDRERKAFF.

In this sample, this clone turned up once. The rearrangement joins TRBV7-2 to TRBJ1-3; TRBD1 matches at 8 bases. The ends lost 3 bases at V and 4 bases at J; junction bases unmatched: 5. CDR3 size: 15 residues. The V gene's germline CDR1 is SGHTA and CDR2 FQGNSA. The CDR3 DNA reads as TGTGCCAGCAGCTTTTCGACAGGGGCCGGAAACACCATATATTTT. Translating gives CASSFSTGAGNTIYF.

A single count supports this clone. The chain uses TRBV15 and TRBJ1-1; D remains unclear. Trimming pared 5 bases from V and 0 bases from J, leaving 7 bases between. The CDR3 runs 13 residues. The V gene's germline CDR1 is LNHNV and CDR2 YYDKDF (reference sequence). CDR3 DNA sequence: TGTGCCACCAGCCCACACCTGAACACTGAAGCTTTCTTT. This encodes CATSPHLNTEAFF.

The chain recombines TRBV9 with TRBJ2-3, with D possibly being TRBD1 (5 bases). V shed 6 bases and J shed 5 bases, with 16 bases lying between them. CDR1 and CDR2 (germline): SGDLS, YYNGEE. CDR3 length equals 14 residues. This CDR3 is CASNGQTVRDTQYF. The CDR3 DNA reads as TGTGCCAGCAATGGACAAACGGTCCGAGATACGCAGTATTTT.

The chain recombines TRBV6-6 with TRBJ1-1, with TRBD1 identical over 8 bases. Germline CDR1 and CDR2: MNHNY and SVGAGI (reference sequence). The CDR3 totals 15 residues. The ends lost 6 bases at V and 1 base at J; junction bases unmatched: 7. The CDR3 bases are TGTGCCAGCAGCGACAGGGGTGGGCCGAACACTGAAGCTTTCTTT. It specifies CASSDRGGPNTEAFF.

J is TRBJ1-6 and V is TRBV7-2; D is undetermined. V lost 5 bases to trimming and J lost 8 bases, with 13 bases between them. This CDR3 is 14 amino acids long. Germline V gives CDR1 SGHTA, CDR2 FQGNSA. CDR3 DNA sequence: TGTGCCAGCAGCCCCGGACTTCTTTATTCACCCCTCCACTTT. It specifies CASSPGLLYSPLHF. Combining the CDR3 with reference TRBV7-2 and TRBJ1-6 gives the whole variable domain GAGVSQSPSNKVTEKGKDVELRCDPISGHTALYWYRQSLGQGLEFLIYFQGNSAPDKSGLPSDRFSAERTGGSVSTLTIQRTQQEDSAVYLCASSPGLLYSPLHFGNGTRLTVT.

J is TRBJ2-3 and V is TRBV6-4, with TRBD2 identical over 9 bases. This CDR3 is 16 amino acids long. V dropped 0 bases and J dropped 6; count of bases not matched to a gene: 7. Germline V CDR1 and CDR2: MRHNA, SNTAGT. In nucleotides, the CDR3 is TGTGCCAGCAGTGACTCGGGCGGGGGGGCCCATGATACGCAGTATTTT. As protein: CASSDSGGGAHDTQYF.

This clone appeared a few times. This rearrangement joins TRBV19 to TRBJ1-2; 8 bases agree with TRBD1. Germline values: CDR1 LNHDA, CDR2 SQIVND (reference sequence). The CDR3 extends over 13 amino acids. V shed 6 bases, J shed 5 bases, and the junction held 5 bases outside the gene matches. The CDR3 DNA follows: TGTGCCAGTAGATCAGGGGGCGGGTATGGCTACACCTTC. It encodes CASRSGGGYGYTF.

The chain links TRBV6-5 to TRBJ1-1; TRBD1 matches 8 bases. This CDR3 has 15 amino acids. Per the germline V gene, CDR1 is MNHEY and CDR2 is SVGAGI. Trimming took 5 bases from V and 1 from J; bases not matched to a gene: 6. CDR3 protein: CASSNPGTGNTEAFF. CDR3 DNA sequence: TGTGCCAGCAGTAACCCCGGGACAGGGAACACTGAAGCTTTCTTT.

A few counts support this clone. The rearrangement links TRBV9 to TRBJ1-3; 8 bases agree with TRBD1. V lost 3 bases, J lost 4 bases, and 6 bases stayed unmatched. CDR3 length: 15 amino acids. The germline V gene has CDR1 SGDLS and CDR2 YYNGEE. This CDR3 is CASSATQGEGNTIYF. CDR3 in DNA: TGTGCCAGCAGCGCTACACAGGGGGAAGGAAACACCATATATTTT.

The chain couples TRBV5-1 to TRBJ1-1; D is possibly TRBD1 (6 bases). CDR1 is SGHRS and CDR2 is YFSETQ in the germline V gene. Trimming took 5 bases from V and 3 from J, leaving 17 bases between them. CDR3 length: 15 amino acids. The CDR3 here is CASSLKGDWDTEAFF. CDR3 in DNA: TGCGCCAGCAGTCTTAAGGGGGATTGGGACACTGAAGCTTTCTTT.

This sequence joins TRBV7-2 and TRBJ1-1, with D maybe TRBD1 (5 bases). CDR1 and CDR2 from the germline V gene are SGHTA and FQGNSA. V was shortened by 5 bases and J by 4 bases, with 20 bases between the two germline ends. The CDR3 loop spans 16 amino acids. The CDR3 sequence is CASSHGTFRRGTEAFF. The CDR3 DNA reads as TGTGCCAGCAGCCACGGGACGTTCCGGAGGGGCACTGAAGCTTTCTTT. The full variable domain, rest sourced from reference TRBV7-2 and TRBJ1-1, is GAGVSQSPSNKVTEKGKDVELRCDPISGHTALYWYRQSLGQGLEFLIYFQGNSAPDKSGLPSDRFSAERTGGSVSTLTIQRTQQEDSAVYLCASSHGTFRRGTEAFFGQGTRLTVV.

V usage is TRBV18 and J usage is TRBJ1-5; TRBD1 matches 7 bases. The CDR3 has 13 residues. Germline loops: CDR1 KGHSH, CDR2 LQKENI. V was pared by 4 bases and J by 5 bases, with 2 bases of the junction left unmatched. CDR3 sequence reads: CASSLDRDQPQHF. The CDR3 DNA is TGTGCCAGCTCACTCGACAGGGATCAGCCCCAGCATTTT. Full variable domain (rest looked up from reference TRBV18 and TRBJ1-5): NAGVMQNPRHLVRRRGQEARLRCSPMKGHSHVYWYRQLPEEGLKFMVYLQKENIIDESGMPKERFSAEFPKEGPSILRIQQVVRGDSAAYFCASSLDRDQPQHFGDGTRLSIL.

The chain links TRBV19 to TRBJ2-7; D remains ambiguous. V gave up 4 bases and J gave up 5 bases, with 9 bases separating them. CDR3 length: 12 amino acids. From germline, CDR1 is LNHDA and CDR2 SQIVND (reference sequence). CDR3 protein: CASSNPTNEQYF. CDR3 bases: TGTGCCAGTAGTAACCCAACTAACGAGCAGTACTTC. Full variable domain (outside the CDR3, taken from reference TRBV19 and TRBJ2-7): DGGITQSPKYLFRKEGQNVTLSCEQNLNHDAMYWYRQDPGQGLRLIYYSQIVNDFQKGDIAEGYSVSREKKESFPLTVTSAQKNPTAFYLCASSNPTNEQYFGPGTRLTVT.

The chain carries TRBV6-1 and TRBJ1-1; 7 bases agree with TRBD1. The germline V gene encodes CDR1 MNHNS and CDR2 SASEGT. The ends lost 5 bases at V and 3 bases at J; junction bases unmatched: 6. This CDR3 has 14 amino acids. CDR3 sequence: CASSYKGAYTEAFF. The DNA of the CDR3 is TGTGCCAGCAGTTATAAGGGGGCCTACACTGAAGCTTTCTTT.

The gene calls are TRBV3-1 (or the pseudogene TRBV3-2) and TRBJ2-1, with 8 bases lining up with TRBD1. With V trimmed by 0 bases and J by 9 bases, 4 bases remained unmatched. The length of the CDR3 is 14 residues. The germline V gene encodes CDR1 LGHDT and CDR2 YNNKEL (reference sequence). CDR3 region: CASSQEGQDIEQFF. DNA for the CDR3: TGTGCCAGCAGCCAAGAGGGACAGGACATTGAGCAGTTCTTC.

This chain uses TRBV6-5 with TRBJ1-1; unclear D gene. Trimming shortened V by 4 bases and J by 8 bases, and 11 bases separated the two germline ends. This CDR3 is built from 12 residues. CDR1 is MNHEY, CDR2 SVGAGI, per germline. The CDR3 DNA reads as TGTGCCAGCAGTTCGGTCAATTTGGAAGCTTTCTTT. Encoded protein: CASSSVNLEAFF.

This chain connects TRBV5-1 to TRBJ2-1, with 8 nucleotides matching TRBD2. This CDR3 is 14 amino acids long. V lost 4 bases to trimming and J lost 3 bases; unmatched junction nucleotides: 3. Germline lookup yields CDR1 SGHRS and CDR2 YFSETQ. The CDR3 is CASSATSGYNEQFF. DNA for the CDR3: TGCGCCAGCAGCGCTACTAGCGGCTACAATGAGCAGTTCTTC.

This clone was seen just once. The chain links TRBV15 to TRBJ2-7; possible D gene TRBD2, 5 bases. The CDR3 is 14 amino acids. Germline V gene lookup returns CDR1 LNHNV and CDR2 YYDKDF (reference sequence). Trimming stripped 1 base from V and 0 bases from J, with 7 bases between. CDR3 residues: CATSRVTNSYEQYF. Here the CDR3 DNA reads TGTGCCACCAGCAGAGTGACTAACTCCTACGAGCAGTACTTC.

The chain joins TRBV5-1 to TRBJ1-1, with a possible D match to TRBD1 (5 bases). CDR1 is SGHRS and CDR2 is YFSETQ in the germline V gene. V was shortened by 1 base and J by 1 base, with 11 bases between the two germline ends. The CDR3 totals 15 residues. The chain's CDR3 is CASSLYGQSNTEAFF. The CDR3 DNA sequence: TGCGCCAGCAGCTTGTATGGACAATCGAACACTGAAGCTTTCTTT.

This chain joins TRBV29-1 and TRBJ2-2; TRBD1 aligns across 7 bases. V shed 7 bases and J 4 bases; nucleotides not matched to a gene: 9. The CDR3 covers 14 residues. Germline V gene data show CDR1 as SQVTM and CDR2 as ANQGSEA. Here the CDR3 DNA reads TGCAGCGCCATGGACAGGCTAGGCACCGGGGAGCTGTTTTTT. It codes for CSAMDRLGTGELFF.

CDR3 in DNA: TGTGCCAGCAGCCCAACTTCAGGGGGCCGGGGAGAGACCCAGTACTTC. It is translated as CASSPTSGGRGETQYF. This chain connects TRBV3-1 (or the pseudogene TRBV3-2) to TRBJ2-5, with 8 bases identical to TRBD1. V trimming: 4 bases; J trimming: 4 bases; junction bases outside the gene matches: 11. Germline assignment: CDR1 LGHDT and CDR2 YNNKEL (reference sequence). The CDR3 consists of 16 residues.

The CDR3, as DNA: TGCGCCAGCAGCCAAAGGTCCGGGGGGCCTGCAGATACGCAGTATTTT. Amino acids: CASSQRSGGPADTQYF. This rearrangement joins TRBV4-1 to TRBJ2-3, with D perhaps TRBD2 (7 bases). Trimming took off 2 bases at V and 4 bases at J, with 16 bases between the two ends. The CDR3 extends over 16 amino acids. CDR1 and CDR2 from the germline V gene are MGHRA and YSYEKL.

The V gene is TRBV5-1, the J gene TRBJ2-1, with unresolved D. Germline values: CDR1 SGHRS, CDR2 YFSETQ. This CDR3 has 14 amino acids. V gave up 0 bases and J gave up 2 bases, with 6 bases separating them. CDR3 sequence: CASSLGATYNEQFF. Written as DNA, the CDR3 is TGCGCCAGCAGCTTGGGGGCTACCTACAATGAGCAGTTCTTC. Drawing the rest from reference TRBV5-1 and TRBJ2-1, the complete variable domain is KAGVTQTPRYLIKTRGQQVTLSCSPISGHRSVSWYQQTPGQGLQFLFEYFSETQRNKGNFPGRFSGRQFSNSRSEMNVSTLELGDSALYLCASSLGATYNEQFFGPGTRLTVL.

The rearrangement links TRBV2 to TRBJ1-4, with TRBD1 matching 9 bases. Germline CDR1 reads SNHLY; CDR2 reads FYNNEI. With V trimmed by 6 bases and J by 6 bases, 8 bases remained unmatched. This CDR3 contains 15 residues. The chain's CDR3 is CASSKQGARDEKLFF. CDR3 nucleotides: TGTGCCAGCAGCAAACAGGGGGCGCGTGATGAAAAACTGTTTTTT. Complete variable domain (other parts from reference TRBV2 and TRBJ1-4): EPEVTQTPSHQVTQMGQEVILRCVPISNHLYFYWYRQILGQKVEFLVSFYNNEISEKSEIFDDQFSVERPDGSNFTLKIRSTKLEDSAMYFCASSKQGARDEKLFFGSGTQLSVL.

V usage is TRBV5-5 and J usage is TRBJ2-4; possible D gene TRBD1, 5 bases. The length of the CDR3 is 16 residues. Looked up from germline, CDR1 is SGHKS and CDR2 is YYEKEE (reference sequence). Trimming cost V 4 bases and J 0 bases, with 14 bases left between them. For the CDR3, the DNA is TGTGCCAGCAGCCCGACCCTAACAGGAGCCAAAAACATTCAGTACTTC. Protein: CASSPTLTGAKNIQYF.

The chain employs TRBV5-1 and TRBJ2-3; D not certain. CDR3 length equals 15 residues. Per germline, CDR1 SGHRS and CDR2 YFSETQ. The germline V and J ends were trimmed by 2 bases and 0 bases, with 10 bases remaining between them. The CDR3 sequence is CASSFLQSSTDTQYF. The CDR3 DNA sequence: TGCGCCAGCAGCTTTTTACAGTCCAGCACAGATACGCAGTATTTT.

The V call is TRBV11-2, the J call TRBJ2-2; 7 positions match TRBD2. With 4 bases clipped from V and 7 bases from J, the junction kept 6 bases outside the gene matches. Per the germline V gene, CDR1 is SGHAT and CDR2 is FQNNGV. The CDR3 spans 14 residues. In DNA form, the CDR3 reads TGTGCCAGCAGCTCGCGGGGGAAGGACGGGGAGCTGTTTTTT. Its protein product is CASSSRGKDGELFF. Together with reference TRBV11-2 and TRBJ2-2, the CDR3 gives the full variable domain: EAGVAQSPRYKIIEKRQSVAFWCNPISGHATLYWYQQILGQGPKLLIQFQNNGVVDDSQLPKDRFSAERLKGVDSTLKIQPAKLEDSAVYLCASSSRGKDGELFFGEGSRLTVL.

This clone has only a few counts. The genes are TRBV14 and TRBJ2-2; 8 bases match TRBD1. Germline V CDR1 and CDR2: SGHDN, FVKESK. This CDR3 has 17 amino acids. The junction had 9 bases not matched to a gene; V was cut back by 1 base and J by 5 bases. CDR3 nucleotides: TGTGCCAGCAGCCAAGTCTTTGGCAGGGGGCTAACCGGGGAGCTGTTTTTT. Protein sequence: CASSQVFGRGLTGELFF.

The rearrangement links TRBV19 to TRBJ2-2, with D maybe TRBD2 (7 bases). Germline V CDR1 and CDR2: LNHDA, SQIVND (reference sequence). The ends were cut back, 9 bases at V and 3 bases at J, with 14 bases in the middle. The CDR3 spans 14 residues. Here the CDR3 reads CASRRGAYTGELFF. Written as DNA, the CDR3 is TGTGCCAGCAGACGGGGGGCTTACACCGGGGAGCTGTTTTTT.

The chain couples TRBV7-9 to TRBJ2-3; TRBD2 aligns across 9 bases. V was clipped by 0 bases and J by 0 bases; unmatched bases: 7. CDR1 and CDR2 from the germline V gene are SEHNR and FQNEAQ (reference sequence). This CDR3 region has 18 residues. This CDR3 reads CASSLARVAGDSTDTQYF. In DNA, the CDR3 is TGTGCCAGCAGCTTAGCGCGAGTAGCGGGGGATAGCACAGATACGCAGTATTTT.